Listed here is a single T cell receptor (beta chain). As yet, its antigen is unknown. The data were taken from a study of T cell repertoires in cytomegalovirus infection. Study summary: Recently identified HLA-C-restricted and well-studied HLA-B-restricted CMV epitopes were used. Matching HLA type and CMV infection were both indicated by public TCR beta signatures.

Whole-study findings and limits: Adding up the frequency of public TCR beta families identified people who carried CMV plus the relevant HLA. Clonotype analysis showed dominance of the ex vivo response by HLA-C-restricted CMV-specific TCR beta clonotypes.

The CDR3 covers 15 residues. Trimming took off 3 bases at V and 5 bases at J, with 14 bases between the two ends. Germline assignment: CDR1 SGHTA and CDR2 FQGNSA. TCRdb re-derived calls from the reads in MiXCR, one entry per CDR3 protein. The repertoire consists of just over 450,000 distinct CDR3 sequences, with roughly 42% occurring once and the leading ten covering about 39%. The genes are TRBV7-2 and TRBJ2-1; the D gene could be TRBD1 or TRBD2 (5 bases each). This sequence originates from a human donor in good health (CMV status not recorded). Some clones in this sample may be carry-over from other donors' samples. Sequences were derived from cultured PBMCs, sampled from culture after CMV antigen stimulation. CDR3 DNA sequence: TGTGCCAGCAGCTTGAGAGGGACCACCAACAATGAGCAGTTCTTC. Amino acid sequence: CASSLRGTTNNEQFF. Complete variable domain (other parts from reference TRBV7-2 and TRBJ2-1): GAGVSQSPSNKVTEKGKDVELRCDPISGHTALYWYRQSLGQGLEFLIYFQGNSAPDKSGLPSDRFSAERTGGSVSTLTIQRTQQEDSAVYLCASSLRGTTNNEQFFGPGTRLTVL.